This TCR beta chain came from a study of T cell changes during pregnancy in multiple sclerosis. Sequencing was performed with immunoSEQ multiplex PCR; in TCRdb, only in-frame clones are kept and a portion is missing. The sample has tens of thousands of clones; over 75% are singletons. The germline gives CDR1 MDHEN, CDR2 SYDVKM. The CDR3 is made up of 15 amino acids. V was pared by 6 bases and J by 6 bases, with 5 bases of the junction left unmatched. This TCR was recovered from a female donor with multiple sclerosis, enrolled in a pregnancy study. This specimen consisted of CD8+ T cells from peripheral blood mononuclear cells, obtained after pregnancy. The chain is built from TRBV28 and TRBJ1-6; 10 bases agree with TRBD1. As DNA, the CDR3 is TGTGCCAGCAGGTTTGGGACAGGGGTTAATTCACCCCTCCACTTT. This gives the protein CASRFGTGVNSPLHF.